This T cell receptor beta chain appears in the sequencing data of a study of T cells in Graves' hyperthyroidism and ophthalmopathy. Germline V gives CDR1 MGHDK, CDR2 SYGVNS. V was shortened by 2 bases and J by 5 bases, with 12 bases between the two germline ends. The CDR3 extends over 14 amino acids. Findings of the study overall: Ophthalmopathy was distinguished from stable hyperthyroidism by 13 V-J signatures.

Regions amplified from RNA transcripts were the TCR beta CDR3 regions. The HTBI primer set was used in a first-round RT-PCR of the TCR CDR3. TCRdb fed the multiplex PCR reads into MiXCR, producing one record per CDR3 protein. Of 30,000 to 35,000 distinct CDR3 sequences in the sample, about 52% are singletons; the top ten hold roughly 25%. A remark on this clonotype: Its antigen is undetermined.

Patients showing uncontrolled infection, other autoimmune disease, pregnancy or lactation were ineligible. V usage is TRBV25-1 and J usage is TRBJ1-2, with D uncertain. Sequenced material: blood. The receptor was derived from a woman aged 40 to 49 with Graves' ophthalmopathy. The CDR3 sequence: CASSEIGAGYGYTF. The CDR3 region has the DNA TGTGCCAGCAGTGAAATAGGCGCGGGGTATGGCTACACCTTC.